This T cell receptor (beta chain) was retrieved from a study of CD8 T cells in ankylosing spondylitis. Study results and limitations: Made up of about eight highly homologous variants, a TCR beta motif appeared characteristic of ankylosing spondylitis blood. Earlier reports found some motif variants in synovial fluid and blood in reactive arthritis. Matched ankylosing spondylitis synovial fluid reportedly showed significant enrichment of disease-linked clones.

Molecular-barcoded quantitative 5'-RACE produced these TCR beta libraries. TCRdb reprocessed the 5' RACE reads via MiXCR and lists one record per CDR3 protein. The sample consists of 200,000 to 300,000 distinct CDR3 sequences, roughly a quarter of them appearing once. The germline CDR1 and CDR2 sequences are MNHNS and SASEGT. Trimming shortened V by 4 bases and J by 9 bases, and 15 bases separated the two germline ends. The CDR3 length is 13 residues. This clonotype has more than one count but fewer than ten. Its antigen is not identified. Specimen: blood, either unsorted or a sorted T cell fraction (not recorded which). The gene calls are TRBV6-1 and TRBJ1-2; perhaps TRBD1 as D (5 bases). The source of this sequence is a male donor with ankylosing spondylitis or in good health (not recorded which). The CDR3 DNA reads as TGTGCCAGCAGTGCCGAGACAGCTCTTAGCTACACCTTC. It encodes CASSAETALSYTF.